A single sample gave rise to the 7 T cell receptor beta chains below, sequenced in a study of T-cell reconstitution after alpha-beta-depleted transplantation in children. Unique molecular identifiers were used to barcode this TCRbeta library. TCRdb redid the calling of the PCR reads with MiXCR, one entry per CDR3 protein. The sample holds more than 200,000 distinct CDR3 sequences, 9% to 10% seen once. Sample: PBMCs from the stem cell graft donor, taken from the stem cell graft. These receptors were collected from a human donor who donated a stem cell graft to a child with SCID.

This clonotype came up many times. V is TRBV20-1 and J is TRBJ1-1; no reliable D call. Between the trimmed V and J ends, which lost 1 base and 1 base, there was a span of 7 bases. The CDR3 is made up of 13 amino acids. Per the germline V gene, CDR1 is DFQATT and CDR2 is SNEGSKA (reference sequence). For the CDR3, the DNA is TGCAGTGCTAGAGCAGGCCGGAACACTGAAGCTTTCTTT. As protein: CSARAGRNTEAFF.

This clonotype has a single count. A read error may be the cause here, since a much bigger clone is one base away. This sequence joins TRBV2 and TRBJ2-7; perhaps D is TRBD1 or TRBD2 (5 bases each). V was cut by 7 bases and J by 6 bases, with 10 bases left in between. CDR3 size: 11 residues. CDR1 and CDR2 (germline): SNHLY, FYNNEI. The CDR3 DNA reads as TGTGCCAGCATGAGGGGCCGCGAGCAGTACTTC. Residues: CASMRGREQYF.

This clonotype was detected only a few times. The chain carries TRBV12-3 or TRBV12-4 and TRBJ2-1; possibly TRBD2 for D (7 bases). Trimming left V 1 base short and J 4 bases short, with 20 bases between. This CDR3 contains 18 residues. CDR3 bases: TGTGCCAGCAGTTTAGTTGGGGGGGCGATGTATGTATACAATGAGCAGTTCTTC. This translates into CASSLVGGAMYVYNEQFF.

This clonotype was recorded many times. CDR3: CASSSVPGQGNSGANVLTF. As DNA, the CDR3 is TGTGCCAGCAGCTCAGTCCCAGGACAGGGTAACTCTGGGGCCAACGTCCTGACTTTC. V is TRBV7-3 and J is TRBJ2-6, with TRBD1 identical over 8 bases. Germline trimming cut 4 bases from V and 0 bases from J; bases unmatched to any gene: 11. This CDR3 has 19 residues. The germline V gene encodes CDR1 SGHTA and CDR2 FQGTGA.

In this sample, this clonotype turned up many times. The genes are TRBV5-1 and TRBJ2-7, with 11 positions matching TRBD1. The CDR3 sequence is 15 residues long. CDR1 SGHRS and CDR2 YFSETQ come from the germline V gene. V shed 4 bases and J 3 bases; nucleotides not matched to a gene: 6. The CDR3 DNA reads TGCGCCAGCAGCGTCGGACAGGGGGCGATCTACGAGCAGTACTTC. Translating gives CASSVGQGAIYEQYF.

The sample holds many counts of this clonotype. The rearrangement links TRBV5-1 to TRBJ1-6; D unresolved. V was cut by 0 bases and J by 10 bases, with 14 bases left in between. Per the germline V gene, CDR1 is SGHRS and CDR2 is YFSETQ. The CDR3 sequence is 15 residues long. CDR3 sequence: CASSLVRRGPSPLHF. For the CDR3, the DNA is TGCGCCAGCAGCTTGGTTCGGCGGGGTCCCTCACCCCTCCACTTT.

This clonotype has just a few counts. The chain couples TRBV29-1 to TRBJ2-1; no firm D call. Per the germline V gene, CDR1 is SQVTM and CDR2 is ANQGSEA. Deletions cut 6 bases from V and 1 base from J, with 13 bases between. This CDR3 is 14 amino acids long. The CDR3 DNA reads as TGCAGCGTCGCCCGAGGAAGGTCCTACAATGAGCAGTTCTTC. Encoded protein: CSVARGRSYNEQFF.